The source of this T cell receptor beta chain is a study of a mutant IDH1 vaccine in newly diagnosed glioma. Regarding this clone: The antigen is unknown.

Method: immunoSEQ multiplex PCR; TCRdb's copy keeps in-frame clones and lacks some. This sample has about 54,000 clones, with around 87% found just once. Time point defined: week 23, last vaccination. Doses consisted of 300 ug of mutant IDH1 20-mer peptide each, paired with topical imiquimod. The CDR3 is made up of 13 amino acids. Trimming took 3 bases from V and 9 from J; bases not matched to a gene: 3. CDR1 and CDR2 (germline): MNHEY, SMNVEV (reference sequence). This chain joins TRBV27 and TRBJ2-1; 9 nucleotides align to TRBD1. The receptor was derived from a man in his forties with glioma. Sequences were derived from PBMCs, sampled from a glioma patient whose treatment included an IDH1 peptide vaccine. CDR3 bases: TGTGCCAGCAGTTTTACAGGGGGCGGTGAGCAGTTCTTC. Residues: CASSFTGGGEQFF.